The T cell receptor beta chain described here comes from a study of metastatic and nonmetastatic thyroid tumors. In the original processing: For papillary thyroid cancer, a distant-metastasis classifier was constructed from CDR3 differences observed across clinicopathological groups. TCRdb re-called the PCR reads with MiXCR. It is TCRdb's table, rather than the study itself, that gives the V and J calls and clone size. The sample includes around 40,000 clones, roughly 14% of them seen just once. This CDR3 region has 12 residues. Per the germline V gene, CDR1 is MNHNS and CDR2 is SASEGT. Trimming took off 7 bases at V and 7 bases at J, with 14 bases between the two ends. By proportion, this clone is medium-sized. Thyroid surgery was performed in patients who had received no treatment beforehand.

The sequence came from a female donor with papillary thyroid cancer or a benign thyroid nodule (not recorded which). Some clones in this sample may be carry-over from other donors' samples. The sample consisted of blood. The V call is TRBV6-1, the J call TRBJ2-7; D assignment may be TRBD1 or TRBD2 (5 bases each). Here the CDR3 DNA reads TGTGCCAGCAAGGGACGCCGGGCGGAGCAGTACTTC. Encoded protein: CASKGRRAEQYF.